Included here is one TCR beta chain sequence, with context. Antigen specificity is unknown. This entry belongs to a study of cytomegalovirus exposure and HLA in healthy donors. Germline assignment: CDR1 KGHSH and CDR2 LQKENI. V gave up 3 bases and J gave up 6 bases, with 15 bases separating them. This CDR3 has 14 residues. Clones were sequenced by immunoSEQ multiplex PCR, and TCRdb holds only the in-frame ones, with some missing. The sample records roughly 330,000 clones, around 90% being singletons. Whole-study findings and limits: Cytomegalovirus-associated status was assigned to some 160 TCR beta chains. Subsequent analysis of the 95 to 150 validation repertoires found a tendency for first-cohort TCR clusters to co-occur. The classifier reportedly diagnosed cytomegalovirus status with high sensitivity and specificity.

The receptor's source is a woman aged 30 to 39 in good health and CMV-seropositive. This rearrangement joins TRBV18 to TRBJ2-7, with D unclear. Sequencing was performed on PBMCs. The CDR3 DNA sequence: TGTGCCAGCTCACCCTCCACAGAAGGTTCCGAGCAGTACTTC. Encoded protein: CASSPSTEGSEQYF.